The 29 T cell receptor beta chains below come from one sample, sequenced in a study of identical twins. Each CDR3 protein is one row after TCRdb ran MiXCR on the 5' RACE reads. The repertoire holds about 1.7 million distinct CDR3 sequences, about 31% seen once, with under 0.35% in the top ten. The material sequenced was cord blood. The receptor source for this set is a newborn girl in good health.

Points on this clonotype: One end of the junction is discordant with germline, which a read error may explain. This chain links TRBV4-1 with TRBJ2-1; TRBD2 agrees at 9 bases. The CDR3 extends over 18 amino acids. The germline CDR1 and CDR2 sequences are MGHRA and YSYEKL. Written as DNA, the CDR3 is TGCGCCAGCAGCCGCGCTTTGGGTAGCGGGAGTGGTAGGAATGGGCAGTTCTTC. It yields the protein CASSRALGSGSGRNGQFF.

Note on this clonotype: A much more abundant neighbour one base away suggests this may be a read error. The V gene is TRBV29-1, the J gene TRBJ1-2; TRBD1 matches at 11 bases. The CDR3 is 16 amino acids. CDR1 is SQVTM, CDR2 ANQGSEA, per germline. The CDR3 loop is CGVEGTEDRGLHGYTF. DNA for the CDR3: TGCGGCGTTGAAGGGACCGAGGACAGGGGGCTGCATGGCTACACCTTC.

This clonotype was observed a few times. The chain couples TRBV27 to TRBJ2-1; possibly TRBD2 for D (6 bases). V was shortened by 7 bases and J by 5 bases, with 12 bases between the two germline ends. The CDR3 length is 13 residues. CDR1 and CDR2 from the germline V gene are MNHEY and SMNVEV (reference sequence). The CDR3: CASKAGRNNEQFF. CDR3 nucleotide sequence: TGTGCCAGCAAGGCGGGAAGAAACAATGAGCAGTTCTTC.

A few counts support this clonotype. This rearrangement joins TRBV5-1 to TRBJ1-5; no firm D call. The V end was cut by 0 bases, the J end by 2 bases, with 6 bases between. This CDR3 comprises 14 residues. In germline, CDR1 is SGHRS, CDR2 YFSETQ. This CDR3 is CASSLDYGNQPQHF. Here the CDR3 DNA reads TGCGCCAGCAGCTTGGACTATGGCAATCAGCCCCAGCATTTT.

The CDR3 DNA is TGTGCCAGCAGTGTATCTACTAGGGGGGCTTCCTACAATGAGCAGTTCTTC. Protein: CASSVSTRGASYNEQFF. The chain recombines TRBV6-1 with TRBJ2-1; D possibly uses TRBD1 or TRBD2 (6 bases each). Per the germline V gene, CDR1 is MNHNS and CDR2 is SASEGT. This CDR3 spans 17 amino acids. Trimming shortened V by 4 bases and J by 1 base, and 17 bases separated the two germline ends.

This clonotype was seen a few times. This rearrangement joins TRBV7-9 to TRBJ2-1, with D perhaps matching TRBD1 or TRBD2 (5 bases each). The germline V and J ends were trimmed by 2 bases and 4 bases, with 12 bases remaining between them. The CDR3 runs to 15 residues. In germline, CDR1 is SEHNR, CDR2 FQNEAQ (reference sequence). The CDR3, as DNA: TGTGCCAGCAGCTTACCGGGGCTTCAGTACAATGAGCAGTTCTTC. This gives the protein CASSLPGLQYNEQFF.

This clonotype showed up just once. This chain connects TRBV19 to TRBJ1-5; D unresolved. The CDR3 runs 15 residues. Germline CDR1 is LNHDA and CDR2 is SQIVND (reference sequence). V lost 5 bases and J 4 bases, leaving 15 bases between the germline ends. The CDR3 region is CASSVWSRENQPQHF. The CDR3 DNA is TGTGCCAGTAGTGTATGGTCAAGGGAAAATCAGCCCCAGCATTTT.

The rearrangement uses TRBV12-3 or TRBV12-4 and TRBJ1-1, with unresolved D. The CDR3 sequence is 14 residues long. V gave up 7 bases and J gave up 8 bases, with 20 bases separating them. As DNA, the CDR3 is TGTGCCAGCAAATTCGGTCGGGCCCTCCCCGAAGCTTTCTTT. This gives the protein CASKFGRALPEAFF.

This clonotype was detected a few times. V gene TRBV10-3 combines with J gene TRBJ2-3; 7 bases fit TRBD2. Trimming took 6 bases from V and 2 from J; bases not matched to a gene: 2. The CDR3 loop spans 13 amino acids. Germline assignment: CDR1 ENHRY and CDR2 SYGVKD. The CDR3 loop is CAISRDYTDTQYF. CDR3 DNA sequence: TGTGCCATCAGCCGGGACTACACAGATACGCAGTATTTT.

This clonotype was found a few times. The chain joins TRBV27 to TRBJ1-6, with D unclear. Trimming removed 0 bases from V and 9 bases from J, with 6 bases in between. The CDR3 totals 13 residues. The V gene's germline CDR1 is MNHEY and CDR2 SMNVEV (reference sequence). This CDR3 reads CASSLSTVSPLHF. The CDR3 nucleotides read TGTGCCAGCAGTTTATCGACGGTTTCACCCCTCCACTTT.

V is TRBV5-1 and J is TRBJ2-5, with D perhaps TRBD2 (5 bases). Per germline, CDR1 SGHRS and CDR2 YFSETQ. The CDR3 sequence is 16 residues long. Trimming stripped 2 bases from V and 4 bases from J, with 18 bases between. As DNA, the CDR3 is TGCGCCAGCAGCTTCGGCACCGGGGTAAGAGTAGAGACCCAGTACTTC. Translating gives CASSFGTGVRVETQYF.

V usage is TRBV5-1 and J usage is TRBJ2-5; TRBD1 aligns across 7 bases. Germline-derived CDR1 and CDR2 are SGHRS and YFSETQ. There are 14 residues in the CDR3. The V and J ends lost 1 base and 11 bases, in that order; junction bases with no gene match: 11. The CDR3 sequence: CASSLHPTGPEQYF. Here the CDR3 DNA reads TGCGCCAGCAGCTTGCACCCGACAGGGCCTGAGCAGTACTTC. Filled out from reference TRBV5-1 and TRBJ2-5, the complete variable domain reads KAGVTQTPRYLIKTRGQQVTLSCSPISGHRSVSWYQQTPGQGLQFLFEYFSETQRNKGNFPGRFSGRQFSNSRSEMNVSTLELGDSALYLCASSLHPTGPEQYFGPGTRLLVL.

This chain connects TRBV6-1 to TRBJ1-1; D gene uncertain. Trimming took 8 bases from V and 0 from J, leaving 13 bases between them. CDR3 length: 14 amino acids. The V gene's germline CDR1 is MNHNS and CDR2 SASEGT. The CDR3: CASVRPSLNTEAFF. The CDR3 nucleotides are TGTGCCAGCGTACGCCCCTCTCTGAACACTGAAGCTTTCTTT.

The count of this clonotype is one. J is TRBJ1-2 and V is TRBV10-3; D uncertain. Per the germline V gene, CDR1 is ENHRY and CDR2 is SYGVKD. The V and J ends lost 0 bases and 2 bases respectively, with 10 bases between them. The CDR3 has 15 residues. CDR3 amino acids: CAISESGSGNYGYTF. The CDR3 bases are TGTGCCATCAGTGAGTCGGGGAGTGGGAACTATGGCTACACCTTC.

This chain connects TRBV7-2 to TRBJ1-6; D not resolved. Trimming took off 4 bases at V and 8 bases at J, with 15 bases between the two ends. Germline loops: CDR1 SGHTA, CDR2 FQGNSA. The CDR3 covers 15 residues. CDR3: CASSSGGAGDSPLHF. CDR3 nucleotides: TGTGCCAGCAGCTCCGGAGGCGCGGGAGATTCACCCCTCCACTTT.

The sample holds a few counts of this clonotype. The chain carries TRBV5-1 and TRBJ2-5; possible D gene TRBD1, 6 bases. The germline CDR1 and CDR2 sequences are SGHRS and YFSETQ. This CDR3 spans 14 amino acids. The V end lost 6 bases, the J end lost 4 bases, and 16 bases lay between the germline ends. The CDR3 nucleotides are TGCGCCAGCAACCTTTTCAACAGGGTAGAGACCCAGTACTTC. Its protein product is CASNLFNRVETQYF.

V gene TRBV5-1 combines with J gene TRBJ2-5; D is tentatively TRBD1 or TRBD2 (5 bases each). Matching the DNA end better, TRBJ2-7 makes the J call doubtful. This CDR3 has 16 residues. Germline assignment: CDR1 SGHRS and CDR2 YFSETQ. The CDR3 reads CASSLRGVQRDDEQYF. The CDR3 DNA reads TGCGCCAGCAGCTTGAGAGGGGTTCAACGTGACGACGAGCAGTACTTC.

This clonotype has a handful of counts. The chain combines TRBV2 with TRBJ1-2, with D unresolved. The CDR3 has 12 amino acids. Germline V gene data show CDR1 as SNHLY and CDR2 as FYNNEI. The germline V and J ends were trimmed by 4 bases and 8 bases, with 11 bases remaining between them. The chain's CDR3 is CASSGDYSGYTF. The CDR3 DNA reads TGTGCCAGCAGTGGGGATTACTCAGGCTACACCTTC.

Only a few counts were recorded for this clonotype. The rearrangement links TRBV21-1 to TRBJ2-1; no check of the table's D call, TRBD2, against the DNA was made. TRBV21-1 is a recognized pseudogene. The CDR3 extends over 16 amino acids. The CDR3 protein is CASSHPFRDIAAEQFF. The CDR3, as DNA: TGTGCCAGCAGCCACCCGTTTCGGGACATAGCGGCTGAGCAGTTCTTC.

This clonotype was recorded a few times. The V and J genes are TRBV20-1 and TRBJ2-4, with unresolved D. The J call may be incorrect, as the DNA end agrees better with TRBJ2-7. Germline-derived CDR1 and CDR2 are DFQATT and SNEGSKA (reference sequence). CDR3 length: 12 amino acids. In DNA form, the CDR3 reads TGCAGTGCTAGAGATCAGAACGGCGAGCAGTACTTC. Translated, it gives CSARDQNGEQYF.

This clonotype has more than one count but fewer than ten. The rearrangement joins TRBV5-1 to TRBJ2-1; 11 nucleotides agree with TRBD2. Germline CDR1 and CDR2: SGHRS and YFSETQ. The CDR3 is made up of 15 amino acids. V was pared by 1 base and J by 6 bases, with 3 bases of the junction left unmatched. The CDR3 bases are TGCGCCAGCAGCTTGTTTAGCGGGGGGGGCAATGAGCAGTTCTTC. Translated, it gives CASSLFSGGGNEQFF.

This clonotype was picked up a small number of times. The chain joins TRBV7-6 to TRBJ2-1; TRBD1 aligns across 9 bases. CDR1 is SGHVS, CDR2 FNYEAQ, per germline. The CDR3 spans 15 residues. The ends lost 1 base at V and 6 bases at J; junction bases unmatched: 4. CDR3 nucleotides: TGTGCCAGCAGCTTAGTAGAGACAGGGGGCAATGAGCAGTTCTTC. It encodes CASSLVETGGNEQFF.

This clonotype was counted only a few times. This chain links TRBV20-1 with TRBJ1-5; 10 bases fit TRBD1. CDR3 length equals 14 residues. V was clipped by 3 bases and J by 5 bases; unmatched bases: 4. CDR1 and CDR2 (germline): DFQATT, SNEGSKA (reference sequence). CDR3 region: CSARTGGSYQPQHF. The CDR3 coding sequence is TGCAGTGCTAGGACAGGGGGCTCATATCAGCCCCAGCATTTT.

The chain is built from TRBV24-1 and TRBJ1-2, with D unresolved. The CDR3 is made up of 10 amino acids. Germline CDR1 and CDR2: KGHDR and SFDVKD. Trimming stripped 8 bases from V and 8 bases from J, with 8 bases between. CDR3 sequence: CATICWGYTF. The CDR3 DNA reads TGTGCCACCATTTGCTGGGGCTACACCTTC.

The chain uses TRBV7-8 and TRBJ2-4, with TRBD2 matching 11 bases. The J segment lost 13 bases and the V segment lost 3 bases, leaving 17 bases of the junction unmatched. The CDR3 consists of 17 residues. The germline V gene encodes CDR1 SGHVS and CDR2 FQNEAQ. The DNA for the CDR3 is TGTGCCAGCAGCTTGACTAGCGGGAATTATATCTCATGGGAGCAGTACTTC. This encodes CASSLTSGNYISWEQYF.

The table lists this clonotype with a count of one. Because the CDR3 is missing its conserved closing phenylalanine or tryptophan, this is likely a read error. The rearrangement uses TRBV29-1 and TRBJ2-7; 8 bases line up with TRBD2. Germline assignment: CDR1 SQVTM and CDR2 ANQGSEA. The ends lost 1 base at V and 5 bases at J; junction bases unmatched: 7. This CDR3 region has 14 residues. CDR3 sequence: CSVEVPGRANEQYL. CDR3 in DNA: TGCAGCGTTGAAGTACCCGGGAGGGCCAACGAGCAGTACTTA.

A remark on this clonotype: Its ends do not fully match the called genes, so a read error is possible. The rearrangement links TRBV6-5 to TRBJ2-3; 14 bases are a match to TRBD2. This CDR3 contains 16 residues. Germline V gene lookup returns CDR1 MNHEY and CDR2 SVGAGI. The CDR3 here is CASIGTSGSPTGTQYF. Written as DNA, the CDR3 is TGTGCCAGCATAGGGACTAGCGGGAGCCCTACAGGTACGCAGTATTTT.

The table lists this clonotype with a few counts. This chain connects TRBV27 to TRBJ1-2; 7 nucleotides agree with TRBD1. With V trimmed by 5 bases and J by 4 bases, 13 bases remained unmatched. This CDR3 has 16 residues. In germline, CDR1 is MNHEY, CDR2 SMNVEV (reference sequence). CDR3 residues: CASSPEGAGRPYGYTF. CDR3 in DNA: TGTGCCAGCAGTCCCGAGGGGGCGGGGAGACCCTATGGCTACACCTTC.

In its sample, this clonotype was seen many times. The rearrangement joins TRBV11-2 to TRBJ2-1, with TRBD2 matching 9 bases. The CDR3 has 16 residues. J lost 0 bases, V lost 4 bases, and 4 bases had no gene match. Germline CDR1 SGHAT, CDR2 FQNNGV. The CDR3 DNA is TGTGCCAGCAGCTCCTTAGCGGGGGCCTCCTACAATGAGCAGTTCTTC. Translated: CASSSLAGASYNEQFF. Full variable domain (missing parts from reference TRBV11-2 and TRBJ2-1): EAGVAQSPRYKIIEKRQSVAFWCNPISGHATLYWYQQILGQGPKLLIQFQNNGVVDDSQLPKDRFSAERLKGVDSTLKIQPAKLEDSAVYLCASSSLAGASYNEQFFGPGTRLTVL.